This T cell receptor (beta chain) emerged from a study of OX40 agonist ivuxolimab in advanced cancers. Remarks on this clone: What it binds is not known.

Produced via immunoSEQ multiplex PCR; TCRdb's table is partial and in-frame only. The profile shows 30,000 to 40,000 clones, approximately 89% of them singletons. General study points: Antigen specificity remained undetermined for the expanded peripheral T cells. Also present in some nonresponders was a low level of normalized T-cell clonal expansion.

At cycle 4 day 1, cycle 7 day 1, and baseline, blood was sampled. The receptor's source is an adult with an advanced solid tumor such as melanoma, head and neck, liver or kidney cancer. Sequenced here: CD4+ or CD8+ T cells sorted from blood, sampled in a trial of the OX40 agonist ivuxolimab.

The CDR3 DNA sequence: TGTGCCAGCAGCTTCGGACAGGGTTCCAATCAGCCCCAGCATTTT. Protein: CASSFGQGSNQPQHF. The rearrangement joins TRBV13 to TRBJ1-5; 8 positions match TRBD1. The V gene end was trimmed by 3 bases and the J gene end by 3 bases; junction bases not matched to a gene: 4. Per the germline V gene, CDR1 is PRHDT and CDR2 is FYEKMQ (reference sequence). The CDR3 covers 15 residues. Full variable domain (remainder filled in from reference TRBV13 and TRBJ1-5): AAGVIQSPRHLIKEKRETATLKCYPIPRHDTVYWYQQGPGQDPQFLISFYEKMQSDKGSIPDRFSAQQFSDYHSELNMSSLELGDSALYFCASSFGQGSNQPQHFGDGTRLSIL.